This T cell receptor beta chain emerged from a study of identical twins. Regarding the study as a whole: Abundant cord blood beta clonotypes carried fewer insertions; memory repertoires showed none. Potential partial confounding of zero-insertion analyses by invariant MAIT and iNKT cells was noted.

Regarding this clonotype: Its antigen remains unidentified.

One entry per CDR3 protein, called by TCRdb with MiXCR from the 5' RACE reads. The repertoire holds just under 550,000 distinct CDR3 sequences, with over 12% as singletons. This CDR3 comprises 14 residues. The germline V gene encodes CDR1 DFQATT and CDR2 SNEGSKA (reference sequence). Trimming removed 3 bases from V and 4 bases from J, with 13 bases in between. These data were likewise used in another study, on yellow fever vaccine responses in identical twins. That work adds: Convergence reportedly seemed to mark part of the twins' vaccine T cell response, with personalization marking the rest.

The sequenced sample was CD4+ T cells sorted from blood. The J gene is TRBJ2-1, the V gene TRBV20-1, with D perhaps TRBD1 or TRBD2 (5 bases each). This TCR was sampled from a woman younger than 30 in good health. The CDR3 DNA reads as TGCAGTGCTAGCTCCCTGTGGGGGTACAATGAGCAGTTCTTC. It translates to CSASSLWGYNEQFF.